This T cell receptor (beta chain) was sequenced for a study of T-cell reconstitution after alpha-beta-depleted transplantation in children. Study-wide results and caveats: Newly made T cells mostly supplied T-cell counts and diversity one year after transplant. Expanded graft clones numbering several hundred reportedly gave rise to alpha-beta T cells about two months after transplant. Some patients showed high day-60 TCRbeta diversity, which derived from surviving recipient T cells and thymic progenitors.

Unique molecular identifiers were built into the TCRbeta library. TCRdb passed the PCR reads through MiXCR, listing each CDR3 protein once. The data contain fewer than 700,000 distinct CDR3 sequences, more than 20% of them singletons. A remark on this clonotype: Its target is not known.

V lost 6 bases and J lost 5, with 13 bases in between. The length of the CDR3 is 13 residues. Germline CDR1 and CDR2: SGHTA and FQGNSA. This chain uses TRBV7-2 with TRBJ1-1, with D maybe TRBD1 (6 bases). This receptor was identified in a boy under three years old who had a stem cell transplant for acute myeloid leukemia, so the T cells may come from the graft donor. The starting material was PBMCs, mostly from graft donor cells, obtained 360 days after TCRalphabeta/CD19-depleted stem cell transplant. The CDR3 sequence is CASRPPGVTEAFF. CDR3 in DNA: TGTGCCAGCAGACCTCCAGGGGTGACTGAAGCTTTCTTT.